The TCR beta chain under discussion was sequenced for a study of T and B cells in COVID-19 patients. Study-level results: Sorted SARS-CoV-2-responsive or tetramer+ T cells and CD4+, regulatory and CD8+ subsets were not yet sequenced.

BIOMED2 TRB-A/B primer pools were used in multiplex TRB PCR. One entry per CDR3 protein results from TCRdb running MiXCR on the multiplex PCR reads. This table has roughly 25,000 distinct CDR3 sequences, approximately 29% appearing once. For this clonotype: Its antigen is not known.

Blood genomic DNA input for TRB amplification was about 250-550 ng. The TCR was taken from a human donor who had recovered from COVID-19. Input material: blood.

In DNA form, the CDR3 reads TGTGCCAGCACCCCGGGACAGGGTTACAATGAGCAGTTCTTC. Residues: CASTPGQGYNEQFF. The J gene is TRBJ2-1, the V gene TRBV5-6; 9 bases fit TRBD1. J lost 4 bases, V lost 6 bases, and 5 bases had no gene match. The CDR3 runs to 14 residues. The germline gives CDR1 SGHDT, CDR2 YYEEEE.